This is a list of T cell receptor beta chains from one sample in a study of human T cells and chemical hapten exposure. TCRdb re-called the RACE reads with MiXCR, one entry per CDR3 protein. The sample contains fewer than 300,000 distinct CDR3 sequences, about 9% of which appear only once. Here the sequenced sample was whole blood, taken in connection with sensitization to the hapten diphenylcyclopropenone (DPC). Source of these receptors: a middle-aged woman with alopecia areata. Some clones in this sample may be carry-over from other donors' samples. Each CDR3 is given with its conserved first and last residue. Each record gives: D gene, J gene, V gene, clone size, CDR3 DNA, CDR3 protein. D genes are given only for firm matches. Size is omitted from some rows. Given values are once, few, many or a class for expanded clones.

>TRBD2|TRBJ2-5|TRBV12-3/TRBV12-4|few
TGTGCCAGCAGTTTCAGGACTAGCGGGGAACAGCCCCAGTACTTC
CASSFRTSGEQPQYF
>NA|TRBJ2-1|TRBV12-3/TRBV12-4|NA
TGTGCCAGCAGTTTCTTTTCAGACTACAATGAGCAGTTCTTC
CASSFFSDYNEQFF
>TRBD2|TRBJ2-7|TRBV20-1|NA
TGCAGTGCTAGACTACTAGCGGGATGGGCCTACGAGCAGTACTTC
CSARLLAGWAYEQYF
>TRBD2|TRBJ2-3|TRBV27|NA
TGTGCCAGCAGTTTTTTAGGGTATAGCGGGGCAGATACGCAGTATTTT
CASSFLGYSGADTQYF
>TRBD1|TRBJ1-2|TRBV10-3|few
TGTGCCATCAGTGAGTCTCTACCCGGACAGGCAGACTATGGCTACACCTTC
CAISESLPGQADYGYTF
>NA|TRBJ2-3|TRBV20-1|NA
TGCAGTGCTGGATGGACAGATACGCAGTATTTT
CSAGWTDTQYF
>TRBD1|TRBJ2-4|TRBV5-4|NA
TGTGCCAGCAGCTCGGAGCCGGGACAGACCAAAAACATTCAGTACTTC
CASSSEPGQTKNIQYF
>TRBD1|TRBJ2-7|TRBV12-3/TRBV12-4|few
TGTGCCAGCAGTAGGGGACAGGCAGTCTACGAGCAGTACTTC
CASSRGQAVYEQYF
>NA|TRBJ1-3|TRBV6-1|once
TGTGCCAGCAGTGAAACAGGTGGTGGAAACACCATATATTTT
CASSETGGGNTIYF
>NA|TRBJ1-5|TRBV7-8|NA
TGTGCCAGCAGCTTAGCGGCCGCCGGCAATCAGCCCCAGCATTTT
CASSLAAAGNQPQHF
>NA|TRBJ2-2|TRBV2|NA
TGTGCCAGCAGTGAATCGTACAGAAACACCGGGGAGCTGTTTTTT
CASSESYRNTGELFF
>NA|TRBJ1-1|TRBV29-1|many
TGCAGCGTACTCGACAGGCAAAACACTGAAGCTTTCTTT
CSVLDRQNTEAFF
>NA|TRBJ1-3|TRBV29-1|many
TGCAGCGTTGAAGCATATGGAAACACCATATATTTT
CSVEAYGNTIYF
>NA|TRBJ2-3|TRBV6-2/TRBV6-3|few
TGTGCCAGCAGGCAACAGGGTTCAGATACGCAGTATTTT
CASRQQGSDTQYF
>TRBD2|TRBJ2-6|TRBV20-1|few
TGCAGTGCTAGTGGCGGGACTAGTTACTCTGGGGCCAACGTCCTGACTTTC
CSASGGTSYSGANVLTF
>TRBD2|TRBJ2-1|TRBV2|few
TGTGCCAGCAGTGCCCCTAGCGGGGCGTACAATGAGCAGTTCTTC
CASSAPSGAYNEQFF
>TRBD2|TRBJ2-7|TRBV20-1|few
TGCAGTGCTAGAGATAGGAGACTAGCGGGGTACGAGCAGTACTTC
CSARDRRLAGYEQYF
>TRBD2|TRBJ2-1|TRBV7-2|few
TGTGCCAGCAGCTTCTCGACTAGCTCTCTTCCAACTAACAATGAGCAGTTCTTC
CASSFSTSSLPTNNEQFF
>NA|TRBJ2-1|TRBV7-2|NA
TGTGCCAGCACCCCTGGAACGGGTGAGCAGTTCTTC
CASTPGTGEQFF
>NA|TRBJ1-1|TRBV12-3/TRBV12-4|few
TGTGCCAGTACGGACCATCGGAACACTGAAGCTTTCTTT
CASTDHRNTEAFF
>NA|TRBJ2-1|TRBV6-2/TRBV6-3|NA
TGTGCCAGCAACAACGGGGACTCTTCTCTCAATGAGCAGTTCTTC
CASNNGDSSLNEQFF
>NA|TRBJ1-6|TRBV25-1|few
TGTGCCAGCACCCGGACAGAACCTAATTCACCCCTCCACTTT
CASTRTEPNSPLHF
>NA|TRBJ2-7|TRBV29-1|few
TGCAGCGTTTATACCACATCCTACGAGCAGTACTTC
CSVYTTSYEQYF
>NA|TRBJ2-7|TRBV25-1|few
TGTGCCAGCAGTGACAGGGGGAGGGCGCCACGCTACGAGCAGTACTTC
CASSDRGRAPRYEQYF
>TRBD1|TRBJ1-5|TRBV12-3/TRBV12-4|few
TGTGCCAGCAGTTCCATCCGGGACAGTCAGCCCCAGCATTTT
CASSSIRDSQPQHF
>NA|TRBJ1-2|TRBV12-3/TRBV12-4|few
TGTGCCAGCAGTTTACGGGGGTCCGGTGGCTACACCTTC
CASSLRGSGGYTF
>NA|TRBJ2-6|TRBV10-3|NA
TGTGCCATCAGTGTGTCGGGGGCAAGCTCTGGGGCCAACGTCCTGACTTTC
CAISVSGASSGANVLTF
>NA|TRBJ2-5|TRBV19|NA
TGTGCCAGTAGTATCAGCTTAGCGGCCCTCGGGGAGACCCAGTACTTC
CASSISLAALGETQYF
>TRBD1|TRBJ2-3|TRBV28|many
TGTGCCAGCAGTTTCGGGACAGGGCGGACAGATACGCAGTATTTT
CASSFGTGRTDTQYF
>NA|TRBJ2-1|TRBV5-5|NA
TGTGCCAGCAGCTTTATCGATCCTCCCGCCTTAGATGAGCAGTTCTTC
CASSFIDPPALDEQFF
>NA|TRBJ1-4|TRBV7-2|NA
TGTGCCAGCACAGAGGGGCCTGCAACTAATGAAAAACTGTTTTTT
CASTEGPATNEKLFF
>TRBD2|TRBJ2-3|TRBV12-3/TRBV12-4|few
TGTGCCAGCAGGGGTAGACTAGCGGTCACAGATACGCAGTATTTT
CASRGRLAVTDTQYF
>TRBD1|TRBJ2-5|TRBV28|NA
TGTGCCAGCAGTTCCCTATCCGGGACAGCAAGAGAACCCCAGTACTTC
CASSSLSGTAREPQYF
>NA|TRBJ1-1|TRBV9|NA
TGTGCCAGCAGCGGGGCCGGCGCGAACACTGAAGCTTTCTTT
CASSGAGANTEAFF
>TRBD1|TRBJ1-5|TRBV19|NA
TGTGCCAGTACCCCGACAGGGTATGATCAGCCCCAGCATTTT
CASTPTGYDQPQHF
>TRBD1|TRBJ1-2|TRBV11-1|few
TGTGCCAGCAGCTCGCAGGGGGCCTATGGCTACACCTTC
CASSSQGAYGYTF
>NA|TRBJ2-1|TRBV5-8|NA
TGTGCCAGCAGCCCAGCCGGGAGTGGGCACAATGAGCAGTTCTTC
CASSPAGSGHNEQFF
>NA|TRBJ1-2|TRBV12-3/TRBV12-4|once
TGTGCCAGCAGTTACTGGGTGGGCGGCTACACCTTC
CASSYWVGGYTF
>NA|TRBJ2-7|TRBV5-6|NA
TGTGCCAGCAGCTTGGTTCTAGCTTGGAGCCACGAGCAGTACTTC
CASSLVLAWSHEQYF
>NA|TRBJ2-2|TRBV7-6|NA
TGTGCCAGCAGCTTTAGCGGTACAGTCACCGGGGAGCTGTTTTTT
CASSFSGTVTGELFF
>NA|TRBJ2-5|TRBV6-2/TRBV6-3|NA
TGTGCCAGCAGTTTACAGTCGTCAGAGACCCAGTACTTC
CASSLQSSETQYF
>NA|TRBJ2-1|TRBV6-5|NA
TGTGCCAGCAGCCAACAGGGTCGGATCAATGAGCAGTTCTTC
CASSQQGRINEQFF